These T cell receptor beta chains were read from a single sample in a study of radiation and T cells in renal cell carcinoma. Clones were sequenced by immunoSEQ multiplex PCR, and TCRdb holds only the in-frame ones, with some missing. The sample lists 120,000 to 150,000 clones, 70% to 90% occurring once. The sample in question was blood, obtained from a patient whose treatment included radiotherapy and nephrectomy. These receptors all come from a woman aged 45-59 years with renal cell carcinoma. The conserved cysteine and the conserved F or W are not part of the CDR3 here. A clone size is listed for some rows: how often the clone was seen (once, few, many), or a class if it is expanded.

ASSQGGGRSGELF	once	TRBV4-2
SVAVNEQY	-	TRBV29-1
ASSQGTRNTGELF	-	TRBV4-3
ASSPDRAVSTGELF	-	TRBV7-2
ASSLTRYEQY	-	TRBV28
ASSLERGSYSNQPQH	-	TRBV7-7
ASGLGAGTSGSLKGPYNEQF	-	TRBV12-5
ASTTGGVYGYT	-	TRBV6-6
ASSSGQNTGELF	-	TRBV5-6
ASSEFPGETQY	-	TRBV2
ASSPPPSDAGSGKQY	-	TRBV18
ASSEYGVVTGNYGYT	once	TRBV2
ASSESGILDQPQH	-	TRBV25-1
ASSLHPGQAYEQY	-	TRBV5-4
ASRHRDSDNEQF	-	TRBV19
ARSLCQGVQPQH	once	TRBV5-3
ASSFYSNGYT	few	TRBV5-1
AIRQDPNQPQH	-	TRBV10-3
AWSGTGFYNEQF	-	TRBV30
SAKTHSNQPQH	-	TRBV29-1
AISDRTVRGGSYNEQF	-	TRBV10-3
ASSEGVENTEAF	-	TRBV6-5
ASRQGAPEPQH	once	TRBV2
ASSWGLAGGASSYEQY	once	TRBV5-1
ASSLEVNTEAF	once	TRBV7-2
ASSQFTLAGVHEQY	once	TRBV16